This TCR beta chain was obtained from a study of cytomegalovirus exposure and HLA in healthy donors. The wider study: 81% of 350 to 400 genotyped donors fell in the Caucasian-associated ancestry cluster.

General study findings and limits: Later on, analysis showed that most CMV-associated TCR beta chains appeared to be HLA-restricted.

Primers for the PCR totalled 60 Vbeta and 13 Jbeta. Clones were read by immunoSEQ multiplex PCR, and TCRdb kept only the in-frame ones, dropping some. The repertoire holds about 96,000 clones, with roughly 74% as singletons. Comments on this clone: The antigen remains undetermined.

Sequenced sample: PBMCs. The clonotype was recovered from a female donor in good health and CMV-seropositive.

CDR3 DNA sequence: TGTGCCAGCAGTGATCCCTCCAGGGGCACTGAAGCTTTCTTT. Encoded protein: CASSDPSRGTEAFF. The chain combines TRBV28 with TRBJ1-1; TRBD1 might be the D (6 bases). The V end was cut by 5 bases, the J end by 4 bases, with 14 bases between. The length of the CDR3 is 14 residues. Germline loops: CDR1 MDHEN, CDR2 SYDVKM.